Each of the 15 T cell receptor beta chains below was sequenced from the same sample in a study of beta chain features in type 1 diabetes. Study results and limitations: Among patients with Type 1 diabetes, TCRB CDR3s were moderately but significantly shorter in every one of the four CD4+ subsets.

Expressed TCRB transcripts were sequenced because the isolated RNA had all been reverse transcribed beforehand. The table came from immunoSEQ multiplex PCR; TCRdb's copy has only in-frame clones and leaves some out. The profile shows a few hundred thousand clones, roughly an eighth of them singletons. These receptors' antigens are unknown. The sample was naive CD4+ T cells from blood. These receptors were taken from a man aged 25-40 years with type 1 diabetes.

The chain links TRBV29-1 to TRBJ2-2; no clear D gene. V was clipped by 6 bases and J by 0 bases, with 11 bases between them. The CDR3 is made up of 14 amino acids. CDR1 is SQVTM, CDR2 ANQGSEA, per germline. The CDR3 loop is CSVRTDANTGELFF. The CDR3, as DNA: TGCAGCGTCCGAACAGATGCGAACACCGGGGAGCTGTTTTTT.

This rearrangement joins TRBV7-9 to TRBJ2-6; 10 bases are a match to TRBD2. The CDR3 is 18 amino acids. The V segment lost 5 bases and the J segment 3 bases; nucleotides outside the gene matches: 10. Germline V gene sequence: CDR1 SEHNR, CDR2 FQNEAQ (reference sequence). CDR3 protein: CASSPASGRADGANVLTF. CDR3 DNA: TGTGCCAGCAGCCCCGCAAGCGGGAGGGCCGATGGGGCCAACGTCCTGACTTTC.

This CDR3 is CASSLYTRVFADTQYF. The CDR3 DNA sequence: TGTGCCAGCAGCCTATACACGAGGGTTTTTGCGGATACGCAGTATTTT. The chain couples TRBV5-4 to TRBJ2-3; perhaps TRBD2 as D (5 bases). The CDR3 is 16 amino acids. Germline V gives CDR1 SGHNT, CDR2 YYREEE (reference sequence). V lost 4 bases and J lost 6, with 21 bases in between. The full variable domain, completed using reference TRBV5-4 and TRBJ2-3, is ETGVTQSPTHLIKTRGQQVTLRCSSQSGHNTVSWYQQALGQGPQFIFQYYREEENGRGNFPPRFSGLQFPNYSSELNVNALELDDSALYLCASSLYTRVFADTQYFGPGTRLTVL.

As concerns this clone: The same CDR3 can be traced to other DNA sequences in this sample. This chain links TRBV5-4 with TRBJ2-3; D not resolved. The CDR3 spans 14 residues. The V end lost 0 bases, the J end lost 0 bases, and 5 bases lay between the germline ends. The germline gives CDR1 SGHNT, CDR2 YYREEE (reference sequence). DNA for the CDR3: TGTGCCAGCAGCTTGGACAGCAGCACAGATACGCAGTATTTT. Its protein is CASSLDSSTDTQYF.

The V gene is TRBV14, the J gene TRBJ2-1; 12 nucleotides match TRBD2. CDR3 length equals 18 residues. V lost 4 bases to trimming and J lost 2 bases; unmatched junction nucleotides: 9. Germline V gene lookup returns CDR1 SGHDN and CDR2 FVKESK. In nucleotides, the CDR3 is TGTGCCAGCAGCCCGCTAGCGGGAGGGCCGATAGCCTACAATGAGCAGTTCTTC. Residues: CASSPLAGGPIAYNEQFF.

CDR3 DNA: TGTGCCAGCAGCTCGGACAGGGGAGAGACCCAGTACTTC. Translated, it gives CASSSDRGETQYF. This chain uses TRBV7-7 with TRBJ2-5; 9 bases align to TRBD1. Per germline, CDR1 SSHAT and CDR2 FNYEAQ (reference sequence). The CDR3 is made up of 13 amino acids. Unmatched junction bases numbered 1, after V lost 4 bases and J lost 4 bases.

This clone appeared a few times. The V call is TRBV7-9, the J call TRBJ2-1; no reliable D call. V was shortened by 2 bases and J by 6 bases, with 5 bases between the two germline ends. The CDR3 length is 12 residues. The germline CDR1 and CDR2 sequences are SEHNR and FQNEAQ (reference sequence). As DNA, the CDR3 is TGTGCCAGCAGCTTAATCGTCAATGAGCAGTTCTTC. Its translation is CASSLIVNEQFF.

This clone occurred a few times. The chain employs TRBV4-1 and TRBJ1-2; 7 bases align to TRBD1. Germline CDR1 MGHRA, CDR2 YSYEKL. The CDR3 has 13 residues. With 0 bases clipped from V and 13 bases from J, the junction kept 8 bases outside the gene matches. The CDR3 is CASSQDYKGAGTF. The CDR3, as DNA: TGCGCCAGCAGCCAAGATTACAAGGGGGCAGGCACCTTC.

The table lists this clone with a few counts. The CDR3 reads CAWMGGRAAEQYF. CDR3 nucleotides: TGTGCCTGGATGGGCGGCAGGGCAGCCGAGCAGTACTTC. The genes are TRBV30 and TRBJ2-7; D possibly corresponds to TRBD1 (5 bases). The CDR3 runs 13 residues. Looked up from germline, CDR1 is GTSNPN and CDR2 is SVGIG (reference sequence). Trimming left V 4 bases short and J 6 bases short, with 16 bases between.

The table lists this clone with a few counts. This rearrangement joins TRBV4-1 to TRBJ2-7, with 7 bases lining up with TRBD1. The CDR3 sequence is 15 residues long. The trim removed 1 base at V and 12 bases at J, leaving 15 bases unmatched. Germline V gene sequence: CDR1 MGHRA, CDR2 YSYEKL. This CDR3 is CASSQVQDRLQEGYF. CDR3 bases: TGCGCCAGCAGCCAAGTACAGGACAGGTTGCAAGAGGGGTACTTC.

This chain uses TRBV18 with TRBJ2-5, with 12 bases identical to TRBD2. CDR3 size: 15 residues. Germline values: CDR1 KGHSH, CDR2 LQKENI. V lost 3 bases, J lost 5 bases, and 4 bases stayed unmatched. CDR3 region: CASSPRTSGMETQYF. The CDR3 nucleotides are TGTGCCAGCTCACCCCGGACTAGCGGGATGGAGACCCAGTACTTC.

The genes are TRBV7-8 and TRBJ2-1; weak D call: TRBD2 (6 bases). CDR1 and CDR2 (germline): SGHVS, FQNEAQ. This CDR3 is 15 amino acids long. The V gene lost 5 bases and the J gene lost 4 bases, with 15 bases spanning the gap. CDR3 loop: CASSQGTHRYNEQFF. DNA of the CDR3: TGTGCCAGCAGCCAAGGGACTCACCGGTACAATGAGCAGTTCTTC.

This clone has a handful of counts. The chain combines TRBV2 with TRBJ2-1; D is possibly TRBD2 (6 bases). The CDR3 sequence is 13 residues long. Trimming took off 6 bases at V and 9 bases at J, with 15 bases between the two ends. Germline values: CDR1 SNHLY, CDR2 FYNNEI. CDR3 sequence: CASSPTVGGEQFF. For the CDR3, the DNA is TGTGCCAGCAGCCCGACGGTGGGGGGTGAGCAGTTCTTC.

This clone was seen only a few times. The genes are TRBV19 and TRBJ2-1, with 7 bases lining up with TRBD1. The germline CDR1 and CDR2 sequences are LNHDA and SQIVND (reference sequence). V dropped 10 bases and J dropped 2; count of bases not matched to a gene: 11. The CDR3 has 15 amino acids. CDR3 sequence reads: CATRTDRATYNEQFF. The CDR3 DNA follows: TGTGCCACCCGTACCGACAGGGCCACCTACAATGAGCAGTTCTTC.

DNA for the CDR3: TGTGCCAGCAGCTGGATTAGCGGGAGCCAAATCAATGAGCAGTTCTTC. Amino acids: CASSWISGSQINEQFF. The rearrangement uses TRBV5-6 and TRBJ2-1; 9 positions match TRBD2. V lost 3 bases to trimming and J lost 6 bases; unmatched junction nucleotides: 10. Germline loops: CDR1 SGHDT, CDR2 YYEEEE. This CDR3 spans 16 amino acids.